These 10 T cell receptor beta chains originate from one sample sequenced in a study of T-cell reconstitution after alpha-beta-depleted transplantation in children. Unique molecular identifiers featured in how the TCRbeta library was prepared. TCRdb recomputed calls from the PCR reads with MiXCR, one row per CDR3 protein. The sample records about 610,000 distinct CDR3 sequences, over 9.5% being singletons. Here the sequenced sample was PBMCs from the stem cell graft donor, taken from the stem cell graft. These receptor sequences come from a human donor who donated a stem cell graft to a child with acute myeloid leukemia.

This clonotype was detected ten times or more. This CDR3 is CASSPPVSYQETQYF. CDR3 bases: TGTGCCAGCTCACCACCGGTCAGCTACCAAGAGACCCAGTACTTC. This chain joins TRBV18 and TRBJ2-5; D gene ambiguous. V shed 0 bases and J shed 0 bases, with 8 bases lying between them. This CDR3 comprises 15 residues. Germline values: CDR1 KGHSH, CDR2 LQKENI.

The V and J genes are TRBV7-2 and TRBJ2-3, with 9 bases lining up with TRBD2. This CDR3 is built from 12 residues. Germline CDR1 reads SGHTA; CDR2 reads FQGNSA. V shed 8 bases and J 5 bases; nucleotides not matched to a gene: 2. Written as DNA, the CDR3 is TGTGCCAGCGGTAGCGGGAGAGATACGCAGTATTTT. This encodes CASGSGRDTQYF.

This clonotype has ten or more counts. The rearrangement joins TRBV28 to TRBJ2-4, with D possibly being TRBD2 (5 bases). This CDR3 is built from 19 residues. Trimming pared 5 bases from V and 9 bases from J, leaving 32 bases between. CDR1 is MDHEN and CDR2 is SYDVKM in the germline V gene. The CDR3 loop reads CASSPALRTGPLEKGIQYF. DNA for the CDR3: TGTGCCAGCAGTCCCGCCCTCCGGACTGGCCCGCTCGAAAAAGGCATTCAGTACTTC.

Only a few counts were recorded for this clonotype. This chain links TRBV7-2 with TRBJ2-7, with D tentatively TRBD2 (6 bases). The germline V gene has CDR1 SGHTA and CDR2 FQGNSA. This CDR3 contains 16 residues. V was shortened by 1 base and J by 1 base, with 14 bases between the two germline ends. The CDR3: CASSLVAGTSSYEQYF. The CDR3 DNA sequence: TGTGCCAGCAGCTTAGTGGCCGGGACTTCGTCCTACGAGCAGTACTTC.

This clonotype showed up just a few times. V and J are TRBV3-1 and TRBJ1-1; D uncertain. Germline V lookup: CDR1 LGHDT, CDR2 YNNKEL (reference sequence). This CDR3 region has 14 residues. Trimming left V 0 bases short and J 0 bases short, with 5 bases between. CDR3 in DNA: TGTGCCAGCAGCCAAGAGGGTATGAACACTGAAGCTTTCTTT. Residues: CASSQEGMNTEAFF.

The CDR3 loop reads CASSPRAGARSSYEQYF. CDR3 coding DNA: TGTGCCAGCTCTCCGCGGGCCGGGGCAAGGAGCTCCTACGAGCAGTACTTC. The rearrangement uses TRBV7-8 and TRBJ2-7, with D perhaps being TRBD1 or TRBD2 (5 bases each). Trimming removed 8 bases at V and 0 bases at J, with 23 bases between. CDR3 size: 17 residues. Looked up from germline, CDR1 is SGHVS and CDR2 is FQNEAQ.

The gene calls are TRBV5-1 and TRBJ2-5, with 7 bases that match TRBD1. Germline V gene lookup returns CDR1 SGHRS and CDR2 YFSETQ. Germline trimming cut 7 bases from V and 3 bases from J; bases unmatched to any gene: 9. The CDR3 covers 14 residues. CDR3 sequence (DNA): TGCGCCAGCCAACGGGACAGAGTAGAAGAGACCCAGTACTTC. Encoded protein: CASQRDRVEETQYF.

This clonotype has a count of ten or more. The chain is built from TRBV12-3 or TRBV12-4 and TRBJ2-1, with 9 bases identical to TRBD2. This CDR3 region has 16 residues. J lost 5 bases, V lost 2 bases, and 7 bases had no gene match. CDR3 coding DNA: TGTGCCAGCAGTTTATCGGGACTAGCCCCAAACAATGAGCAGTTCTTC. Translating it yields CASSLSGLAPNNEQFF.

The rearrangement joins TRBV7-2 to TRBJ2-1, with 11 bases that match TRBD2. In germline, CDR1 is SGHTA, CDR2 FQGNSA. V was pared by 4 bases and J by 4 bases, with 9 bases of the junction left unmatched. This CDR3 is built from 17 residues. The CDR3 spells CASSYFSSGGTYNEQFF. DNA for the CDR3: TGTGCCAGCAGCTATTTCTCTAGCGGGGGGACGTACAATGAGCAGTTCTTC.

The chain recombines TRBV10-3 with TRBJ2-5; TRBD1 matches at 11 bases. Germline V lookup: CDR1 ENHRY, CDR2 SYGVKD. The CDR3 is 12 amino acids. The V segment lost 9 bases and the J segment 5 bases; nucleotides outside the gene matches: 2. The CDR3 spells CAMGTGGETQYF. CDR3 in DNA: TGTGCCATGGGGACAGGGGGGGAGACCCAGTACTTC.